This TCR beta chain derives from a study of T cell clones after liver transplantation (dated by TCRdb to the late 2010s). Describing the broader study: ITN030ST, the source of the samples, was a randomized trial that attempted immunosuppression withdrawal within 2 years of liver transplantation. The studied cohort comprised 8 liver transplant recipients, 3 classified as tolerant and 5 as non-tolerant. To count as tolerant, a recipient had to stay completely off immunosuppression for at least one year without liver enzymes climbing beyond twice the upper limit of normal. Three of the eight recipients were HCV-positive; the others were transplanted for non-autoimmune, non-viral indications. Blood samples were collected pre-transplant, pre-randomization before withdrawal, and post-randomization after either full withdrawal or failed withdrawal. As an antigen-independent comparator for donor-reactive sequences, third party-reactive TCRbeta sequences were also identified from pre-transplant MLRs. After a pre-transplant mixed lymphocyte reaction, TCRbeta sequencing was used to pinpoint donor-reactive T cell clones, which were subsequently tracked in post-transplant blood. Until randomization at 12-24 months post-transplant, subjects were given standard immunosuppression, with no induction therapy.

The full study reports these points: Donor-reactive sequences declined more than third party-reactive ones, suggesting partial antigen-specific deletion unrelated to withdrawal success. Low numbers of available donor cells limited the measurable donor-reactive repertoire in two subjects. Without allograft tissue specimens, donor-reactive T cells may have migrated into the graft rather than being deleted. Because of small, heterogeneous patient numbers and non-standardized post-transplant time points, the conclusions were only preliminary. In most of the 8 subjects, circulating donor-reactive CD4 TCRbeta sequences decreased significantly after transplant, regardless of tolerance or HCV status. When repertoire turnover was taken into account, detection of donor-reactive sequences was significantly reduced in 7 of 8 subjects for CD4 and in 8 of 8 subjects for CD8.

Concerning this clone itself: What antigen it recognizes has not been identified. Base qualities are not provided; no much larger clone lies one nucleotide away.

Using immunoSEQ, frozen genomic DNA was subjected to high-throughput TCRbeta CDR3 sequencing, a process that included PCR amplification, mapping, bias correction and internal controls. Regarding the original processing steps: Productive rearrangements were kept, and unique TCRbeta sequences were defined by CDR3 nucleotide sequence plus V and J gene. For classification of a sequence as donor-reactive, at least 5-fold expansion in CFSE-low cells relative to unstimulated pre-transplant cells and a frequency of at least 0.01% were required. Minimum frequency thresholds were set for each subject on the basis of the unstimulated sample with the lowest template count, so that a detection power of at least 90% was ensured. Jensen-Shannon divergence between the top 1000 TCRbeta sequences post- versus pre-transplant served as the measure of repertoire turnover. Changes in detection of donor-reactive sequences were tested with two-sided Fisher's exact tests. TCRdb took this table from immuneACCESS and kept in-frame rearrangements with V and J called. Such tables lack part of the clones; where checked against another copy, unresolved V genes explain under half of the gap, and the rest is unexplained. V, J and clone size derive from that table, while D and trimming were established from the DNA sequence. Recorded for this sample are fewer than 9,500 clones; 78% of them occurred a single time. Jointly, the top ten make up roughly three fifths of the sample.

Thawed unstimulated PBMCs were stained for CD3, CD4 and CD8 and FACS-sorted into CD3+CD4+ and CD3+CD8+ populations. Each of the 8 studied subjects was randomized to immunosuppression withdrawal. The Qiagen DNeasy Blood and Tissue Kit was used for isolation of genomic DNA. The V and J ends are trimmed by 2 bases and 8 bases, leaving 16 bases between them. Reading the germline V gene gives CDR1 KGHSH and CDR2 LQKENI. The CDR3 spans 15 residues, from the cysteine through the phenylalanine. The sequence is cut down to CDR3 DNA, 45 bases in frame from base 1. This clonotype was sampled from a human patient who received a liver transplant. After a transplant, certain T cells may trace back to the graft donor. The specimen was CD8+ T cells from blood, collected at the 22-month timepoint. The sequence joins TRBV18 to TRBJ2-1; the D segment could be TRBD2, given 6 matching bases. CDR3 region: CASSPEGRGGDEQFF. Read as DNA, the sequence is TGTGCCAGCTCACCAGAAGGTCGGGGCGGGGATGAGCAGTTCTTC.